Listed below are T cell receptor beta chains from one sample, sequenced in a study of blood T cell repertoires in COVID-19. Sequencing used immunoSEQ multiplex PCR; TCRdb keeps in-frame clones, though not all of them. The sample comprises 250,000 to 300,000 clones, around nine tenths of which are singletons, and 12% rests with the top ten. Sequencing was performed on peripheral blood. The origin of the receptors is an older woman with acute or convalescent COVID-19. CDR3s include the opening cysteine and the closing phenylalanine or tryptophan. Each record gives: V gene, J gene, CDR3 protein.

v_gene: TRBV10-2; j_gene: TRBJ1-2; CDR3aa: CASMEGGTPPYGYTF
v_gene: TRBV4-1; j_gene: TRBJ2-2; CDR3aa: CASSQRTGELFF
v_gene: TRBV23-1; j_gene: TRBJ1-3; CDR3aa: CASSPQASRGRESGNTIYF
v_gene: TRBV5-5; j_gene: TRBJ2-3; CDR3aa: CASSWRGSDTQYF
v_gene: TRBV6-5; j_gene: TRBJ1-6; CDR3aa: CASTLGGGLAPLHF
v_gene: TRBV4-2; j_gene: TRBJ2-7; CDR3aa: CASSQDSGSYEQYF
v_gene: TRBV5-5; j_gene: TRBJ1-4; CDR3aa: CASSTPGQGHEKLFF
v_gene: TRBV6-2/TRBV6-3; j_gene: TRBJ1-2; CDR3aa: CASSYSGAGSNYGYTF
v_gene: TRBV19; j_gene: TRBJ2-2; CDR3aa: CASREFLGRNTGELFF
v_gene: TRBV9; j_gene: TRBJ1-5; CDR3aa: CASSVTDSNQPQHF
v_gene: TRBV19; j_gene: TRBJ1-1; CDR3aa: CASSRTARHTEAFF
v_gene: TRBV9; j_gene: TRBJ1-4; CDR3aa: CASSVAGTGYQKLFF
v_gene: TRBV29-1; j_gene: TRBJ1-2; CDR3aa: CSVLPAGHNYGYTF
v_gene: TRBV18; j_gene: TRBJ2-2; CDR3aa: CASSPYSGTNTGELFF
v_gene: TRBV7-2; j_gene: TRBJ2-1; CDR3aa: CASSPWGRNEQFF
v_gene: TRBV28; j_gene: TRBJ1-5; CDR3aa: CASSLSGLKYSNQPQHF
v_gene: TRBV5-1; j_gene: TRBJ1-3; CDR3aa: CASGTGLGNTIYF
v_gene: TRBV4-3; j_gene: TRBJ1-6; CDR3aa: CASSQDSGGDSPLHF
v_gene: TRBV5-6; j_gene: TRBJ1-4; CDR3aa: CASSLRQGLNEKLFF
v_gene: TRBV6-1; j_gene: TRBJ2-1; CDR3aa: CASSESASGRGYEQFF